The 3 T cell receptor beta chains presented below share a single source sample, sequenced in a study of T cell changes during pregnancy in multiple sclerosis. The assay was immunoSEQ multiplex PCR, and TCRdb's table has in-frame clones only and misses some. The data show 40,000 to 55,000 clones, with over 75% seen just once and roughly 0.7% held by the top ten. The sequencing used CD4+ T cells from peripheral blood mononuclear cells, collected before pregnancy. These receptors were collected from a female donor with multiple sclerosis, enrolled in a pregnancy study.

The chain combines TRBV6-1 with TRBJ1-2; 7 bases match TRBD1. The CDR3 covers 12 residues. V was clipped by 5 bases and J by 7 bases; unmatched bases: 4. Germline V lookup: CDR1 MNHNS, CDR2 SASEGT. The CDR3 DNA sequence: TGTGCCAGCAGTTCTGACAGGGTTGGCTACACCTTC. Its protein product is CASSSDRVGYTF.

The chain links TRBV7-6 to TRBJ2-5, with TRBD1 matching over 12 bases. Germline assignment: CDR1 SGHVS and CDR2 FNYEAQ. The CDR3 runs 15 residues. J was trimmed by 6 bases and V by 3 bases; bases with no gene match: 5. This CDR3 reads CASSLGQGARKTQYF. CDR3 nucleotide sequence: TGTGCCAGCAGCTTGGGACAGGGGGCTCGAAAGACCCAGTACTTC.

The J gene is TRBJ1-1, the V gene TRBV18; 8 nucleotides line up with TRBD1. The CDR3 loop spans 13 amino acids. Trimming at V came to 4 bases and at J to 4 bases, leaving 2 bases not matched to a gene. The germline gives CDR1 KGHSH, CDR2 LQKENI. CDR3 nucleotides: TGTGCCAGCTCACGAACAGGGGGCACTGAAGCTTTCTTT. Its protein is CASSRTGGTEAFF.